Below, 9 T cell receptor beta chains from the same sample are listed, as sequenced in a study of cytomegalovirus exposure and HLA in healthy donors. Both 60 Vbeta primers and 13 Jbeta primers went into the PCR. This table comes from immunoSEQ multiplex PCR, and its TCRdb copy is limited to in-frame clones, with some not included. The sample consists of about 150,000 clones, about four fifths of them appearing once. The sample comprised PBMCs. Receptors originate from a young man in good health and CMV-seropositive.

The gene calls are TRBV19 and TRBJ1-3, with D unclear. CDR3 size: 18 residues. Per germline, CDR1 LNHDA and CDR2 SQIVND (reference sequence). Trimming stripped 5 bases from V and 4 bases from J, with 24 bases between. The CDR3 here is CASSPGSGPLARGNTIYF. The CDR3 region has the DNA TGTGCCAGTAGTCCAGGCAGCGGTCCCCTGGCTCGCGGAAACACCATATATTTT.

The chain links TRBV30 to TRBJ1-6; unclear D gene. The CDR3 runs 14 residues. Per the germline V gene, CDR1 is GTSNPN and CDR2 is SVGIG (reference sequence). Trimming removed 2 bases at V and 8 bases at J, with 13 bases between. In DNA, the CDR3 is TGTGCCTGGAGTTTCGGGAGCCCGCATTCACCCCTCCACTTT. It yields the protein CAWSFGSPHSPLHF.

This clone was found once. The chain combines TRBV6-5 with TRBJ2-5; D uncertain. Trimming stripped 0 bases from V and 10 bases from J, with 18 bases between. The length of the CDR3 is 15 residues. Germline CDR1 and CDR2: MNHEY and SVGAGI. The CDR3 nucleotides read TGTGCCAGCAGTTACTCACCCCGACACCCTCGGATCCAGTACTTC. It is translated as CASSYSPRHPRIQYF.

The chain is built from TRBV18 and TRBJ2-3; 8 nucleotides align to TRBD2. The CDR3 loop spans 17 amino acids. Germline CDR1 reads KGHSH; CDR2 reads LQKENI. The trim removed 1 base at V and 0 bases at J, leaving 6 bases unmatched. CDR3: CASSPRSGGPSTDTQYF. In DNA, the CDR3 is TGTGCCAGCTCACCACGATCGGGGGGGCCGAGCACAGATACGCAGTATTTT.

The CDR3 here is CASSLGAGGTDQPQHF. DNA for the CDR3: TGTGCCAGCAGCTTAGGGGCGGGGGGGACGGATCAGCCCCAGCATTTT. This chain joins TRBV7-9 and TRBJ1-5; possible D gene TRBD1, 5 bases. CDR1 is SEHNR, CDR2 FQNEAQ, per germline (reference sequence). V lost 1 base and J lost 5, with 15 bases in between. This CDR3 is 16 amino acids long.

The chain links TRBV4-1 to TRBJ2-4; weak D call: TRBD2 (5 bases). Germline V lookup: CDR1 MGHRA, CDR2 YSYEKL. The CDR3 loop spans 13 amino acids. Trimming took 1 base from V and 6 from J, leaving 7 bases between them. The CDR3 loop is CASSQVSGNIQYF. As DNA, the CDR3 is TGCGCCAGCAGCCAAGTAAGCGGAAACATTCAGTACTTC.

This sequence joins TRBV19 and TRBJ2-1; 10 bases fit TRBD1. Germline V gene sequence: CDR1 LNHDA, CDR2 SQIVND (reference sequence). Trimming took 3 bases from V and 4 from J; bases not matched to a gene: 12. The CDR3 loop spans 18 amino acids. CDR3 coding DNA: TGTGCCAGTAGTATTATTTTCGCGGACAGGGGGGGATACAATGAGCAGTTCTTC. Protein: CASSIIFADRGGYNEQFF.

This chain connects TRBV25-1 to TRBJ2-2; D is ambiguous. Germline CDR1 reads MGHDK; CDR2 reads SYGVNS. This CDR3 contains 17 residues. V lost 0 bases and J lost 0, with 11 bases in between. CDR3 bases: TGTGCCAGCAGTGAATATAGGCTAGGCTCGAACACCGGGGAGCTGTTTTTT. It is translated as CASSEYRLGSNTGELFF.

The chain carries TRBV28 and TRBJ2-5; D not certain. The end of the DNA fits TRBJ2-7 better, so the J call may be wrong. Germline V gene data show CDR1 as MDHEN and CDR2 as SYDVKM. The CDR3 contains 13 residues. The CDR3 sequence: CASSFQASYEQYF. The DNA of the CDR3 is TGTGCCAGCAGTTTCCAAGCCTCCTACGAGCAGTACTTC.